This T cell receptor (beta chain) was sequenced for a study of response to subunit inactivated influenza vaccine. Study-wide results and limits: Authors proposed each seasonal influenza vaccination draws in few new T cells.

This clonotype has more than one count but fewer than ten. Its antigen is unidentified. TCRdb re-derived calls from the RT-PCR reads in MiXCR, one entry per CDR3 protein. The table records around 580,000 distinct CDR3 sequences, 10% to 15% of them present only once. The CDR3 sequence is 17 residues long. Per germline, CDR1 SGHTA and CDR2 FQGTGA. Trimming cost V 5 bases and J 1 base; bases outside gene matches: 12. The chain carries TRBV7-3 and TRBJ2-3; 7 bases align to TRBD1. Sequencing used PBMCs from blood, obtained on the day of vaccination. The TCR originated in a man aged 50 to 60 who received an inactivated influenza vaccine. In DNA, the CDR3 is TGTGCCAGCAGCGAAAGGACAGGCGCGGTGGGCACAGATACGCAGTATTTT. It yields the protein CASSERTGAVGTDTQYF.